The rows below give T cell receptor beta chains drawn from one sample of a study of CD4 T cells in relation to SARS-CoV-2 and coronaviruses. No antigen is known for these receptors. Some clones are missing from TCRdb's copy, which holds only in-frame ones; the method was immunoSEQ multiplex PCR. The sample includes some 37,000 clones, more than 60% of them seen just once. Specimen: memory CD4+ T cells from PBMCs, cultured in vitro. These receptor sequences come from an adult with COVID-19. CDR3s include the opening cysteine and the closing phenylalanine or tryptophan. Fields, in order: CDR3 DNA, CDR3 protein, V gene, clone size, D gene, J gene. D genes are given only for firm matches. Where a row states a size, it is once, few, many or the class of an expanded clone; other rows omit it.

TGTGCCAGCAGTGACAGGGTTAACAATGAGCAGTTCTTC | CASSDRVNNEQFF | TRBV6-4 | - | - | TRBJ2-1
TGTGCCACCAGCAGAGTCCTACCCCCAGATACTGAAGCTTTCTTT | CATSRVLPPDTEAFF | TRBV15 | - | - | TRBJ1-1
TGTGCCAGCAGCGGGACAGGGGATCAGCCCCAGCATTTT | CASSGTGDQPQHF | TRBV2 | - | TRBD1 | TRBJ1-5
TGTGCCAGCAGCTGGGACAGGGCTAGTGAGACCCAGTACTTC | CASSWDRASETQYF | TRBV7-6 | once | TRBD1 | TRBJ2-5
TGTGCCATCAGGCCGGGACGGCCCACAGATACGCAGTATTTT | CAIRPGRPTDTQYF | TRBV10-3 | - | - | TRBJ2-3
TGTGCCAGCAGCCCCTTACAGGGATATAATGAAAAACTGTTTTTT | CASSPLQGYNEKLFF | TRBV7-2 | - | - | TRBJ1-4
TGTGCCAGCAGCATGGAAGGACTCCGCACAGATACGCAGTATTTT | CASSMEGLRTDTQYF | TRBV27 | - | - | TRBJ2-3
TGTGCCAGCTCACCACGGACCCTTACCTACGAGCAGTACTTC | CASSPRTLTYEQYF | TRBV18 | - | - | TRBJ2-7
TGTGCCAGCAGCTTAGATAGGGGAGGTCCAGATACGCAGTATTTT | CASSLDRGGPDTQYF | TRBV11-2 | few | - | TRBJ2-3
TGTGCCAGCAGCGTTGGACTAGCAAGCCTCGAGCAGTACTTC | CASSVGLASLEQYF | TRBV9 | - | TRBD2 | TRBJ2-7
TGTGCCACCCGAGAAACAGGATCCGAGCAGTACTTC | CATRETGSEQYF | TRBV19 | - | - | TRBJ2-7
TGTGCCAGCAGTTTCCCCAGGGAAGAGACCCAGTACTTC | CASSFPREETQYF | TRBV28 | - | - | TRBJ2-5
TGTGCCAGCAGTTTAACCCCTTTGGACAGAACTGAAGCTTTCTTT | CASSLTPLDRTEAFF | TRBV27 | - | - | TRBJ1-1
TGCGCCAGCAGCCAGGGCGGTGATGAAGCTTTCTTT | CASSQGGDEAFF | TRBV4-1 | - | - | TRBJ1-1
TGTGCCACCCACCCGAAAAACACAGATACGCAGTATTTT | CATHPKNTDTQYF | TRBV7-9 | - | - | TRBJ2-3
TGTGCCAGTAGTCCGCGGGCTAGCGGGTCGCAAGAGACCCAGTACTTC | CASSPRASGSQETQYF | TRBV19 | - | TRBD2 | TRBJ2-5
TGTGCCAGCGCTAGCGGTGGAAACACCATATATTTT | CASASGGNTIYF | TRBV28 | once | - | TRBJ1-3
TGTGCCAGCAATACCAGGAGACAGGGCACAGATACGCAGTATTTT | CASNTRRQGTDTQYF | TRBV28 | - | - | TRBJ2-3
TGCGCCAGCAGCTACCGGGATTCACAAGAGACCCAGTACTTC | CASSYRDSQETQYF | TRBV5-1 | - | - | TRBJ2-5
TGCGCCAGCAGCTTGGAACAGGGGAGAGACGAGCAGTACTTC | CASSLEQGRDEQYF | TRBV5-1 | - | TRBD1 | TRBJ2-7
TGTGCCAGCAGCTTTTTAGCGGGAGGAGACGAGCAGTTCTTC | CASSFLAGGDEQFF | TRBV7-9 | - | TRBD2 | TRBJ2-1
TGTGCCAGCAGCTTGGTGGGCGAGCAGTTCTTC | CASSLVGEQFF | TRBV7-9 | - | - | TRBJ2-1